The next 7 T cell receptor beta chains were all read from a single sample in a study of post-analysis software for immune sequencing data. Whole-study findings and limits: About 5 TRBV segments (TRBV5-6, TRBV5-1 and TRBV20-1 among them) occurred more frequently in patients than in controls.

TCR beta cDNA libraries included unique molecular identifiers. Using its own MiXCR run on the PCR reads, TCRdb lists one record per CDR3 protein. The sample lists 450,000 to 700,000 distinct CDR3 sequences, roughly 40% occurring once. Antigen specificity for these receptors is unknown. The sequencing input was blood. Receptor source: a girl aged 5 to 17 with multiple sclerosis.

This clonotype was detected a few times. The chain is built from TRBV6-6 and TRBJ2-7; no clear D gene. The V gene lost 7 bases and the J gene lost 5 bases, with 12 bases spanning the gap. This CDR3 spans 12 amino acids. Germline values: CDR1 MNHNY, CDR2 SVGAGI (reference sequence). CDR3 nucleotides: TGTGCCAGCACCCTTAGCCCAAACGAGCAGTACTTC. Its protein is CASTLSPNEQYF.

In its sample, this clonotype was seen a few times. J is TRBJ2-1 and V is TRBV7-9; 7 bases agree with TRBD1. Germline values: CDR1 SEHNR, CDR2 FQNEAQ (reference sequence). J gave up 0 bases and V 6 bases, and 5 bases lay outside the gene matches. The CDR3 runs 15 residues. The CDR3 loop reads CASRIQGFSYNEQFF. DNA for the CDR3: TGTGCCAGCAGGATACAGGGGTTCTCCTACAATGAGCAGTTCTTC.

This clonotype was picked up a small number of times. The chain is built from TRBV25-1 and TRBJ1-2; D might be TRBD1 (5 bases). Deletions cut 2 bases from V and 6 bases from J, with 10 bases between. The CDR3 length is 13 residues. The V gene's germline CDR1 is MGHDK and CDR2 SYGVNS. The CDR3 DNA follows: TGTGCCAGCAGTGAACCCGGGGGGGATGGCTACACCTTC. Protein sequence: CASSEPGGDGYTF.

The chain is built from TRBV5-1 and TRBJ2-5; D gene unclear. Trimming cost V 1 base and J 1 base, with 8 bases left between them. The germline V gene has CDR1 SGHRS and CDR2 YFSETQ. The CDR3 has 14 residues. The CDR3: CASSLPQVQETQYF. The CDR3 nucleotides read TGCGCCAGCAGCTTGCCGCAGGTCCAAGAGACCCAGTACTTC. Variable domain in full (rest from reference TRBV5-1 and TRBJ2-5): KAGVTQTPRYLIKTRGQQVTLSCSPISGHRSVSWYQQTPGQGLQFLFEYFSETQRNKGNFPGRFSGRQFSNSRSEMNVSTLELGDSALYLCASSLPQVQETQYFGPGTRLLVL.

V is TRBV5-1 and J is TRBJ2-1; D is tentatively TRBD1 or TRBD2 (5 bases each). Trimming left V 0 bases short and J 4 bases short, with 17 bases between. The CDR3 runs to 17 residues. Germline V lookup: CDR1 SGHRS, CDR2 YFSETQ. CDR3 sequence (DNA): TGCGCCAGCAGCTTGGCTCGGGGTAGGGGACCTTACAATGAGCAGTTCTTC. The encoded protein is CASSLARGRGPYNEQFF.

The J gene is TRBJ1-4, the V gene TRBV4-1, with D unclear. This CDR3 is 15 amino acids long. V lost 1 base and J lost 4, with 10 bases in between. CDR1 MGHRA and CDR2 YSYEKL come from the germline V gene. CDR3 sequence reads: CASSQVWLGNEKLFF. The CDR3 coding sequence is TGCGCCAGCAGCCAAGTGTGGCTGGGTAATGAAAAACTGTTTTTT.

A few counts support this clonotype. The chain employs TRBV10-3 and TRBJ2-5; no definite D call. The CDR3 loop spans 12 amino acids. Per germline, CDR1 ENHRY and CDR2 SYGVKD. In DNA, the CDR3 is TGTGCAGCCGGACCGTACGAGGAGACCCAGTACTTC. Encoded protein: CAAGPYEETQYF.